These 20 T cell receptor beta chains were sequenced from one sample in a study of read filtering for tumor transcriptome and immune sequencing. The library was built from 400 to 500 ng RNA with molecular barcoded adaptors for alpha/delta and beta/gamma chains. TCRdb fed the reads into MiXCR, producing one record per CDR3 protein. This repertoire shows tens of thousands of distinct CDR3 sequences, 12% found once; its top ten account for around 30%. Sequencing was performed on a population of CD138-negative cells sorted from bone marrow. These receptors originate from a donor older than 35 with multiple myeloma.

At least ten counts were recorded for this clonotype. The CDR3 nucleotides read TGTGCCAGCTCACCCAGGACAGGGGTCTACAATGAGCAGTTCTTC. Amino acids: CASSPRTGVYNEQFF. The chain is built from TRBV18 and TRBJ2-1; 9 bases map to TRBD1. V dropped 3 bases and J dropped 3; count of bases not matched to a gene: 3. CDR3 length equals 15 residues. Germline values: CDR1 KGHSH, CDR2 LQKENI. Together with reference TRBV18 and TRBJ2-1, the CDR3 gives the full variable domain: NAGVMQNPRHLVRRRGQEARLRCSPMKGHSHVYWYRQLPEEGLKFMVYLQKENIIDESGMPKERFSAEFPKEGPSILRIQQVVRGDSAAYFCASSPRTGVYNEQFFGPGTRLTVL.

At least ten counts were recorded for this clonotype. The V call is TRBV7-2, the J call TRBJ1-6; a possible D gene is TRBD1 (6 bases). This CDR3 is 17 amino acids long. Trimming pared 1 base from V and 5 bases from J, leaving 15 bases between. CDR1 and CDR2 (germline): SGHTA, FQGNSA. The CDR3 region has the DNA TGTGCCAGCAGCTTAGTATCACAGGGTTCTGATAATTCACCCCTCCACTTT. Amino acids: CASSLVSQGSDNSPLHF.

This clonotype was counted many times. This sequence joins TRBV5-6 and TRBJ2-5; no firm D call. The germline V and J ends were trimmed by 4 bases and 4 bases, with 5 bases remaining between them. CDR3 length: 11 residues. The V gene's germline CDR1 is SGHDT and CDR2 YYEEEE. Here the CDR3 reads CASSLLETQYF. The CDR3 coding sequence is TGTGCCAGCAGCCTATTAGAGACCCAGTACTTC.

This clonotype was counted at least ten times. The rearrangement uses TRBV15 and TRBJ2-1; the D gene is possibly TRBD2 (6 bases). The CDR3 sequence is 16 residues long. CDR1 is LNHNV and CDR2 is YYDKDF in the germline V gene (reference sequence). Between the trimmed V and J ends, which lost 5 bases and 4 bases, there was a span of 18 bases. Here the CDR3 DNA reads TGTGCCACCAGCTTCCAACCCGGGGGTGGTTACAATGAGCAGTTCTTC. Amino acids: CATSFQPGGGYNEQFF.

This clonotype has a count of ten or more. The chain couples TRBV6-1 to TRBJ1-1; D gene unclear. The V and J ends lost 3 bases and 0 bases respectively, with 11 bases between them. The CDR3 is 15 residues long. The V gene's germline CDR1 is MNHNS and CDR2 SASEGT. CDR3 bases: TGTGCCAGCAGTGAGCTGGTGGGGATGAACACTGAAGCTTTCTTT. Its translation is CASSELVGMNTEAFF.

Regarding this clonotype: Possible read error: a much larger clone is one base away. The chain recombines TRBV12-3 or TRBV12-4 with TRBJ1-5, with TRBD1 identical over 7 bases. This CDR3 has 14 residues. V shed 4 bases and J 5 bases; nucleotides not matched to a gene: 5. CDR3 residues: CASSWTGGHQPQHF. The CDR3 region has the DNA TGTGCCAGCAGTTGGACAGGCGGCCATCAGCCCCAGCATTTT.

There are many counts of this clonotype. The chain employs TRBV3-1 and TRBJ2-2, with D maybe TRBD2 (5 bases). V lost 4 bases and J 5 bases, leaving 14 bases between the germline ends. CDR1 LGHDT and CDR2 YNNKEL come from the germline V gene (reference sequence). This CDR3 comprises 15 residues. Written as DNA, the CDR3 is TGTGCCAGCAGCCGGCGGGCAGACTATACCGGGGAGCTGTTTTTT. It yields the protein CASSRRADYTGELFF.

Worth noting for this clonotype: A much larger clone differs from this one at a single base, so this may be a read error. The chain recombines TRBV13 with TRBJ1-2; D gene unclear. Germline loops: CDR1 PRHDT, CDR2 FYEKMQ (reference sequence). The CDR3 runs to 11 residues. The CDR3 loop reads CASRTGYGHTF. The CDR3 DNA reads TGTGCCAGCAGGACGGGCTATGGCCACACCTTC.

This clonotype was detected ten times or more. The chain is built from TRBV3-1 and TRBJ1-6; no clear D gene. This CDR3 has 15 amino acids. CDR1 is LGHDT, CDR2 YNNKEL, per germline (reference sequence). With 1 base removed from V and 5 bases from J, the gap between germline ends came to 9 bases. The CDR3 spells CASSQGGGDNSPLHF. DNA of the CDR3: TGTGCCAGCAGCCAAGGAGGTGGGGATAATTCACCCCTCCACTTT.

This clonotype was detected ten times or more. The chain has TRBV30 and TRBJ1-6; D perhaps matches TRBD1 (5 bases). The CDR3 loop spans 13 amino acids. The germline gives CDR1 GTSNPN, CDR2 SVGIG (reference sequence). With 5 bases removed from V and 7 bases from J, the gap between germline ends came to 12 bases. CDR3 in amino acids: CAWSSGTNSPLHF. CDR3 DNA: TGTGCCTGGTCATCCGGGACCAATTCACCCCTCCACTTT.

The sample holds many counts of this clonotype. The chain combines TRBV7-9 with TRBJ1-2; no firm D call. The germline V and J ends were trimmed by 6 bases and 12 bases, with 20 bases remaining between them. Germline V lookup: CDR1 SEHNR, CDR2 FQNEAQ (reference sequence). The CDR3 loop spans 13 amino acids. CDR3 sequence: CASRPNRVGPHTF. CDR3 nucleotides: TGTGCCAGCAGGCCCAATCGCGTTGGGCCCCACACCTTC. The whole variable domain, remainder taken from reference TRBV7-9 and TRBJ1-2, is DTGVSQNPRHKITKRGQNVTFRCDPISEHNRLYWYRQTLGQGPEFLTYFQNEAQLEKSRLLSDRFSAERPKGSFSTLEIQRTEQGDSAMYLCASRPNRVGPHTFGSGTRLTVV.

The table lists this clonotype with many counts. This chain joins TRBV24-1 and TRBJ2-2, with a weak D call TRBD1 (6 bases). CDR3 length equals 14 residues. CDR1 is KGHDR and CDR2 is SFDVKD in the germline V gene. V lost 8 bases to trimming and J lost 1 base, with 10 bases between them. The CDR3 DNA sequence: TGTGCCACCAAAGGGGGTGGGAACACCGGGGAGCTGTTTTTT. This sequence encodes CATKGGGNTGELFF.

In this sample, this clonotype turned up many times. This chain links TRBV29-1 with TRBJ2-1; 8 positions match TRBD1. This CDR3 has 12 amino acids. Unmatched junction bases numbered 4, after V lost 7 bases and J lost 5 bases. Per germline, CDR1 SQVTM and CDR2 ANQGSEA. As DNA, the CDR3 is TGCAGCGCAGACAGGGGTAACAATGAGCAGTTCTTC. Amino acid sequence: CSADRGNNEQFF.

This clonotype was seen only a few times. The rearrangement links TRBV2 to TRBJ2-1; 10 bases match TRBD1. The junction had 6 bases not matched to a gene; V was cut back by 9 bases and J by 1 base. The CDR3 spans 15 residues. Per the germline V gene, CDR1 is SNHLY and CDR2 is FYNNEI. CDR3: CASSPGQGSYNEQFF. As DNA, the CDR3 is TGTGCCAGTTCCCCGGGACAGGGGTCCTACAATGAGCAGTTCTTC.

In its sample, this clonotype was seen many times. V gene TRBV4-1 combines with J gene TRBJ1-5; D is ambiguous. CDR1 is MGHRA, CDR2 YSYEKL, per germline. The V end lost 4 bases, the J end lost 3 bases, and 7 bases lay between the germline ends. The length of the CDR3 is 13 residues. CDR3 nucleotide sequence: TGCGCCAGCAGCCTGGGCCTCAATCAGCCCCAGCATTTT. Its protein is CASSLGLNQPQHF.

This clonotype showed up many times. The rearrangement links TRBV5-6 to TRBJ1-5; tentatively, D is TRBD1 (5 bases). V lost 4 bases to trimming and J lost 10 bases, with 12 bases between them. Germline loops: CDR1 SGHDT, CDR2 YYEEEE. The CDR3 totals 12 residues. CDR3 loop: CASSTDRDPQHF. DNA for the CDR3: TGTGCCAGCAGCACCGATCGGGACCCCCAGCATTTT.

This clonotype appeared a few times. This chain joins TRBV11-2 and TRBJ2-5; tentatively, D is TRBD1 (6 bases). The CDR3 is 15 residues long. CDR1 is SGHAT and CDR2 is FQNNGV in the germline V gene. Trimming pared 6 bases from V and 1 base from J, leaving 15 bases between. This CDR3 reads CASSLQGTPQETQYF. The DNA of the CDR3 is TGTGCCAGCAGTCTCCAAGGGACACCCCAAGAGACCCAGTACTTC.

This clonotype was detected ten times or more. The rearrangement links TRBV20-1 to TRBJ2-1, with TRBD1 matching over 7 bases. CDR1 DFQATT and CDR2 SNEGSKA come from the germline V gene (reference sequence). Losses at the gene ends were 4 bases for V and 10 bases for J; bases not matched to a gene: 7. CDR3 size: 12 residues. In nucleotides, the CDR3 is TGCAGTGCTAAGGGGGCGGTCCCCGAGCAGTTCTTC. Amino acids: CSAKGAVPEQFF.

This clonotype was detected many times. J is TRBJ2-1 and V is TRBV7-3; 9 nucleotides agree with TRBD1. This CDR3 spans 16 amino acids. Looked up from germline, CDR1 is SGHTA and CDR2 is FQGTGA. V dropped 3 bases and J dropped 0; count of bases not matched to a gene: 3. DNA for the CDR3: TGTGCCAGCAGCTTGGGGACAGGGAGCTCCTACAATGAGCAGTTCTTC. As protein: CASSLGTGSSYNEQFF.

This clonotype has at least ten counts. The CDR3 protein is CAISGLTSGGPTYNEQFF. Written as DNA, the CDR3 is TGTGCCATCAGTGGGTTGACTAGCGGGGGGCCTACCTACAATGAGCAGTTCTTC. The J gene is TRBJ2-1, the V gene TRBV10-3, with 13 nucleotides matching TRBD2. V lost 4 bases, J lost 2 bases, and 8 bases stayed unmatched. The V gene's germline CDR1 is ENHRY and CDR2 SYGVKD. The CDR3 is 18 residues long.